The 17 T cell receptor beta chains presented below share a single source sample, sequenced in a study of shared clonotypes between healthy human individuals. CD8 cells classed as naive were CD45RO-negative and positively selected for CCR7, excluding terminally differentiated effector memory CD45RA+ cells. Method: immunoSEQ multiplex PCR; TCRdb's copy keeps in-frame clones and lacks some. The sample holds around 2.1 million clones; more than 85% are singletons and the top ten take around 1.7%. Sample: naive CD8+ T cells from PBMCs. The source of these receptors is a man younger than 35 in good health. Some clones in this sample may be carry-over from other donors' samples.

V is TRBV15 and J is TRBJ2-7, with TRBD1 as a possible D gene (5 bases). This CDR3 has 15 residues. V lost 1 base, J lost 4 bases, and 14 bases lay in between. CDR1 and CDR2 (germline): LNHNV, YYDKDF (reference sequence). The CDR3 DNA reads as TGTGCCACCAGCAGAGGCCGACAGAAGTCTTACGAGCAGTACTTC. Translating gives CATSRGRQKSYEQYF.

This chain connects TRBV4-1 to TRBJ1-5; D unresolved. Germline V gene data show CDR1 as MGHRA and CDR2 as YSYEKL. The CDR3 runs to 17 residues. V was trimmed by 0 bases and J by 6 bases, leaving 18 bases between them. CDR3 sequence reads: CASSQEGSGRVGQPQHF. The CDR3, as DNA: TGCGCCAGCAGCCAAGAAGGTTCGGGGAGGGTAGGTCAGCCCCAGCATTTT.

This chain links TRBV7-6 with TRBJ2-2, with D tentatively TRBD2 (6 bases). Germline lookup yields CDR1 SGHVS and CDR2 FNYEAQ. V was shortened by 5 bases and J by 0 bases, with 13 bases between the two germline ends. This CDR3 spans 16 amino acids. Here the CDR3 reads CASSLGIAANTGELFF. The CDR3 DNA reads TGTGCCAGCAGCCTTGGGATAGCGGCGAACACCGGGGAGCTGTTTTTT.

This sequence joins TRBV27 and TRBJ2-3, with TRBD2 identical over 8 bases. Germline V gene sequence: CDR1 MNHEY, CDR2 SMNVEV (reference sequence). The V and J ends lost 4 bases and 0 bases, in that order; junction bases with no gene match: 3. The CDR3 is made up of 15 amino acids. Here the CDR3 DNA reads TGTGCCAGCAGTTCGTTAGCGGGGAGCACAGATACGCAGTATTTT. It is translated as CASSSLAGSTDTQYF.

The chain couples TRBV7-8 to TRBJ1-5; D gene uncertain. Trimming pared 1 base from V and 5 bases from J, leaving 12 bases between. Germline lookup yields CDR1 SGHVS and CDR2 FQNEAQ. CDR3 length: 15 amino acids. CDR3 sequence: CASSLGLEGHQPQHF. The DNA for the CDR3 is TGTGCCAGCAGCTTAGGCCTCGAAGGGCATCAGCCCCAGCATTTT.

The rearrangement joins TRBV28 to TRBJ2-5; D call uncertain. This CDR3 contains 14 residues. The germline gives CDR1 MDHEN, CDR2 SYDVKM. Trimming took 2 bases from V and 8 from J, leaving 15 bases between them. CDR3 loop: CASSLTPRLGTQYF. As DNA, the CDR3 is TGTGCCAGCAGTTTAACCCCCCGTCTCGGAACCCAGTACTTC. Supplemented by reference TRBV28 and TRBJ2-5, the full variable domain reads DVKVTQSSRYLVKRTGEKVFLECVQDMDHENMFWYRQDPGLGLRLIYFSYDVKMKEKGDIPEGYSVSREKKERFSLILESASTNQTSMYLCASSLTPRLGTQYFGPGTRLLVL.

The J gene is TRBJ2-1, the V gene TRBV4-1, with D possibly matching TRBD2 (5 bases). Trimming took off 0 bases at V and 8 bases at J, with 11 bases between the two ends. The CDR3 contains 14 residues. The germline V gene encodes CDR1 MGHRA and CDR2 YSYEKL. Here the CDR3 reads CASSQDLRADEQFF. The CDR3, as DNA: TGCGCCAGCAGCCAAGATTTGAGGGCGGATGAGCAGTTCTTC.

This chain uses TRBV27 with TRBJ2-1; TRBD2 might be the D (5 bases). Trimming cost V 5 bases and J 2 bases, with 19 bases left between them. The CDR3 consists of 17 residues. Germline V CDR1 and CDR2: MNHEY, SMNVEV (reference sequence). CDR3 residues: CASSPRRRGPAYNEQFF. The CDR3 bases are TGTGCCAGCAGTCCCCGACGTCGCGGGCCTGCCTACAATGAGCAGTTCTTC.

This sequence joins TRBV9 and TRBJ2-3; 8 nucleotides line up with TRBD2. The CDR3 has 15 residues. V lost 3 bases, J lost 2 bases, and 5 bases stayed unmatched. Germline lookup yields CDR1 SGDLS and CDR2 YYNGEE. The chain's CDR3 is CASSEVAGPTDTQYF. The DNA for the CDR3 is TGTGCCAGCAGCGAAGTAGCGGGACCCACAGATACGCAGTATTTT.

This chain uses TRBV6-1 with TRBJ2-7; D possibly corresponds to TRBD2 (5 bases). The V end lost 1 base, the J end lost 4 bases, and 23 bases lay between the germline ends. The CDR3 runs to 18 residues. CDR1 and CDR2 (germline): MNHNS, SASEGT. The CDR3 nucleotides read TGTGCCAGCAGTGAAGTAGGTCGGGGTCGGACTTTTGTGTACGAGCAGTACTTC. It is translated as CASSEVGRGRTFVYEQYF.

CDR3 in DNA: TGCGCCAGCAGCTTTGGGCTAGCGGGGAGGACCTACAATGAGCAGTTCTTC. It is translated as CASSFGLAGRTYNEQFF. The rearrangement joins TRBV5-1 to TRBJ2-1; TRBD2 matches at 9 bases. The CDR3 has 17 amino acids. Germline lookup yields CDR1 SGHRS and CDR2 YFSETQ. After removal of 2 bases from V and 2 bases from J, the junction contained 8 bases not matched to a gene.

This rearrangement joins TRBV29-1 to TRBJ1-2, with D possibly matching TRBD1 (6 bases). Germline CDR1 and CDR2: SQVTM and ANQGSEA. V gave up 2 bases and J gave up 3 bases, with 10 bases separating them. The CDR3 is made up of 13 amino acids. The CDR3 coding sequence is TGCAGCGTTGAACCTCACAGGGACTATGGCTACACCTTC. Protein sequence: CSVEPHRDYGYTF.

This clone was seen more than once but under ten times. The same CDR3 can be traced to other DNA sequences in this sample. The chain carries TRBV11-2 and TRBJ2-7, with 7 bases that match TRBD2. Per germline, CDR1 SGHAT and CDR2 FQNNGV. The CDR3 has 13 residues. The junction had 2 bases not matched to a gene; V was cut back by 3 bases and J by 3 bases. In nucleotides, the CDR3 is TGTGCCAGCAGCTTCGGGGGGATCTACGAGCAGTACTTC. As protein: CASSFGGIYEQYF.

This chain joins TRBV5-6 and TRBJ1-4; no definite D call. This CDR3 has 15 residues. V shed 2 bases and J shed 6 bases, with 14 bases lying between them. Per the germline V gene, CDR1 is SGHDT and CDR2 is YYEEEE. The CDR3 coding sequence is TGTGCCAGCAGCTTTTTCGCGGACGAAGATGAAAAACTGTTTTTT. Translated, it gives CASSFFADEDEKLFF.

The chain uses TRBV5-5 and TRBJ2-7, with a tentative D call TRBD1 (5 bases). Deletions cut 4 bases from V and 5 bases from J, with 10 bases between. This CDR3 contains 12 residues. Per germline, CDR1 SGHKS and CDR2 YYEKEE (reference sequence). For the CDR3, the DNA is TGTGCCAGCAGCCCAGGGTTAAACGAGCAGTACTTC. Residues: CASSPGLNEQYF.

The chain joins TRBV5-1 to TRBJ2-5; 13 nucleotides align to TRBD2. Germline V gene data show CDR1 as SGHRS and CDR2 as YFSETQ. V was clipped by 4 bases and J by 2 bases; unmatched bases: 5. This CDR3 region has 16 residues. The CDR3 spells CASSSTGLAGQETQYF. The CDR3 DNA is TGCGCCAGCAGCAGCACGGGACTAGCGGGACAAGAGACCCAGTACTTC.

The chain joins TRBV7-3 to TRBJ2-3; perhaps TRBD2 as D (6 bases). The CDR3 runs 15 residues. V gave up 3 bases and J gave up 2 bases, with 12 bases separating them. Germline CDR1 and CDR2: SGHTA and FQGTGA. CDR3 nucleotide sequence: TGTGCCAGCAGCTTCGGCGGGAAGAACACAGATACGCAGTATTTT. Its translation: CASSFGGKNTDTQYF.